This T cell receptor (beta chain) was documented in a study of early T cells in non-severe SARS-CoV-2 infection. CDR3 length equals 14 residues. Individually, cDNA molecules had unique molecular identifiers attached to them. Each CDR3 protein is one row after TCRdb ran MiXCR on the 5' RACE reads. The table includes fewer than 30,000 distinct CDR3 sequences, about 4.5% detected once. The origin of this receptor is an adult who was a healthcare worker with PCR-confirmed SARS-CoV-2 infection or an uninfected control (not recorded which). Material for sequencing was whole blood. The rearrangement joins TRBV3-2 to TRBJ1-6. TRBV3-2 is a listed pseudogene. The chain's CDR3 is CASSQGGPNSPLHF. CDR3 coding DNA: TGTGCCAGCAGCCAAGGCGGGCCCAATTCACCCCTCCACTTT.